The 24 T cell receptor beta chains below all came from one sample that was sequenced in a study of Tregs in tolerant kidney transplant recipients. Mixed chimerism was transient after nonmyeloablative marrow transplants from related graft donors. Using immunoSEQ multiplex PCR, the repertoire was profiled, and TCRdb retains in-frame clones only, with some absent. The table lists 20,000 to 30,000 clones. The input for sequencing was CD4+ T cells from blood (PBMCs), taken 6 months after the transplant. The receptors derive from a human patient who received a combined kidney and bone marrow transplant. T cells may partly derive from the graft donor.

As regards this clone: Coverage ceases 3 residues before the CDR3 finishes, and the germline J gene fills in the end. The genes are TRBV2 and TRBJ2-5; a possible D gene is TRBD2 (6 bases). Trimming shortened V by 3 bases and J by 5 bases, and 10 bases separated the two germline ends. This CDR3 region has 13 residues. Per germline, CDR1 SNHLY and CDR2 FYNNEI. The covered CDR3 bases are TGTGCCAGCAGTGATGGGCTAGCGGAGACC. Protein sequence: CASSDGLAET. The CDR3, in full, reads CASSDGLAETQYF.

In the case of this clone: Read sequence stops 3 residues before the CDR3 end, and the germline J gene provides the missing end. The chain employs TRBV19 and TRBJ1-6, with D possibly TRBD1 on 6 matching bases. The germline V and J ends were trimmed by 0 bases and 7 bases, with 13 bases remaining between them. Germline V lookup: CDR1 LNHDA, CDR2 SQIVND (reference sequence). The CDR3 has 16 residues. The CDR3 DNA, read in part, is TGTGCCAGTAGTATAGAAAGGGGACACCCGAATTCACCC. Translated: CASSIERGHPNSP. The complete CDR3 sequence is CASSIERGHPNSPLHF.

The sequenced part of the CDR3 DNA is TGCAGTGCCCTTAGGCCTTCGATAGCAGGGGAAAAAAACATT. It translates to CSALRPSIAGEKNI. The whole CDR3 protein is CSALRPSIAGEKNIQYF. The genes are TRBV20-1 and TRBJ2-4, with D possibly TRBD1 on 6 matching bases. The read ends 3 residues before the CDR3 terminus; that terminus is restored from the germline J gene. Germline CDR1 DFQATT, CDR2 SNEGSKA (reference sequence). V was trimmed by 6 bases and J by 4 bases, leaving 25 bases between them. The CDR3 covers 17 residues.

Regarding this clone: The CDR3 goes on 3 residues after the read ends, and that part is filled in from the germline J gene. The chain recombines TRBV11-2 with TRBJ1-1; TRBD1 might be the D (6 bases). The CDR3 contains 15 residues. V lost 0 bases to trimming and J lost 4 bases, with 12 bases between them. The germline CDR1 and CDR2 sequences are SGHAT and FQNNGV. The sequenced part of the CDR3 DNA is TGTGCCAGCAGCTTAGAGAGAGGGGGAACCACTGAA. It translates to CASSLERGGTTE. The whole CDR3 region reads CASSLERGGTTEAFF.

On this clone itself: The DNA ends 3 residues before the CDR3 does, and the rest of the CDR3 is filled in from the germline J gene. J is TRBJ2-7 and V is TRBV7-2, with 11 bases lining up with TRBD2. Germline V gene sequence: CDR1 SGHTA, CDR2 FQGNSA. The V and J ends lost 4 bases and 3 bases, in that order; junction bases with no gene match: 5. The CDR3 contains 15 residues. This CDR3 is CASSSGTSGFYEQYF. Partial CDR3 DNA: TGTGCCAGCAGCTCAGGGACTAGCGGCTTCTACGAG.

As regards this clone: The read is 3 residues too short to cover the CDR3 end, so that end is filled in from the germline J gene. The chain joins TRBV7-9 to TRBJ2-2; possibly TRBD1 for D (6 bases). This CDR3 comprises 15 residues. The V gene's germline CDR1 is SEHNR and CDR2 FQNEAQ (reference sequence). V lost 5 bases to trimming and J lost 6 bases, with 16 bases between them. The CDR3 sequence: CASSLNRVGAGELFF. The sequenced part of the CDR3 DNA is TGTGCCAGCAGCCTAAACAGGGTTGGTGCCGGGGAG. The full variable domain, in which reference TRBV7-9 and TRBJ2-2 provide the parts outside the CDR3, is DTGVSQNPRHKITKRGQNVTFRCDPISEHNRLYWYRQTLGQGPEFLTYFQNEAQLEKSRLLSDRFSAERPKGSFSTLEIQRTEQGDSAMYLCASSLNRVGAGELFFGEGSRLTVL.

A word on this clone: Read data end 3 residues before the CDR3 end; the end is taken from the germline J gene. The rearrangement uses TRBV11-2 and TRBJ2-1; 7 nucleotides line up with TRBD2. Trimming cost V 2 bases and J 7 bases; bases outside gene matches: 5. Germline V gene lookup returns CDR1 SGHAT and CDR2 FQNNGV. CDR3 size: 14 residues. The sequenced CDR3 bases are TGTGCCAGCAGCTTACGACTAGCAGGAAATGAG. As protein: CASSLRLAGNE. The CDR3 reads in full as CASSLRLAGNEQFF.

In the case of this clone: From the germline J gene comes the end of the CDR3, since the read stops 3 residues before it. The chain recombines TRBV20-1 with TRBJ2-1; TRBD2 aligns across 11 bases. V trimming: 1 base; J trimming: 1 base; junction bases outside the gene matches: 9. This CDR3 has 18 residues. Germline CDR1 and CDR2: DFQATT and SNEGSKA (reference sequence). CDR3 DNA, as far as it was read: TGCAGTGCTAGAGTTCGGACTAGCGGGTTAGTATCCTACAATGAG. This translates into CSARVRTSGLVSYNE. The whole CDR3 protein reads CSARVRTSGLVSYNEQFF.

Concerning this clone: The CDR3 goes on 3 residues after the read ends, and that part is filled in from the germline J gene. The chain recombines TRBV2 with TRBJ2-1; D remains unclear. Germline loops: CDR1 SNHLY, CDR2 FYNNEI. Between the trimmed V and J ends, which lost 6 bases and 5 bases, there was a span of 11 bases. This CDR3 has 13 residues. Partial CDR3 DNA: TGTGCCAGCAGGGTCCATGGCAACAATGAG. Its translation is CASRVHGNNE. The CDR3, in full, reads CASRVHGNNEQFF. Complete variable domain (other parts from reference TRBV2 and TRBJ2-1): EPEVTQTPSHQVTQMGQEVILRCVPISNHLYFYWYRQILGQKVEFLVSFYNNEISEKSEIFDDQFSVERPDGSNFTLKIRSTKLEDSAMYFCASRVHGNNEQFFGPGTRLTVL.

The DNA read from the CDR3 is TGTGCCAGCAGCTGGGACACCCGCTCTGGAAACACC. This translates into CASSWDTRSGNT. The CDR3, in full, reads CASSWDTRSGNTIYF. The genes are TRBV7-2 and TRBJ1-3; perhaps TRBD1 as D (6 bases). The read falls 3 residues short of the CDR3 end, and the missing part is taken from the germline J gene. The CDR3 spans 15 residues. Trimming pared 4 bases from V and 0 bases from J, leaving 10 bases between. The germline V gene encodes CDR1 SGHTA and CDR2 FQGNSA.

A note on this clone: The CDR3 is cut off 3 residues early in the read; its end comes from the germline J gene. The chain employs TRBV7-6 and TRBJ2-7, with D unclear. In germline, CDR1 is SGHVS, CDR2 FNYEAQ. The V end lost 1 base, the J end lost 4 bases, and 8 bases lay between the germline ends. The CDR3 is 13 amino acids. The sequenced part of the CDR3 DNA is TGTGCCAGCAGCTTAGGTGAGAGGTACGAG. As protein: CASSLGERYE. The full CDR3 protein is CASSLGERYEQYF.

For this clone: Sequencing ends 3 residues short of the CDR3 end; the germline J gene provides the rest. The chain has TRBV6-2 or TRBV6-3 and TRBJ2-5; unclear D gene. The germline V gene has CDR1 MNHEY and CDR2 SVGEGT. V dropped 7 bases and J dropped 5 bases, with 8 bases sitting between them. The CDR3 extends over 11 amino acids. The CDR3 bases that were read are TGTGCCAGCAACCAAGCGGAGACC. This sequence encodes CASNQAET. The complete CDR3 reads CASNQAETQYF.

In the case of this clone: The observed sequence ends 3 residues before the CDR3 terminus, with the missing tail filled in from the germline J gene. The chain couples TRBV10-1 to TRBJ2-1, with a weak D call TRBD2 (5 bases). The V gene lost 3 bases and the J gene lost 6 bases, with 9 bases spanning the gap. Germline V CDR1 and CDR2: WNHNN, SYGVQD (reference sequence). The CDR3 runs to 13 residues. CDR3 DNA (partial): TGCGCCAGCAGTGAAACTAGTACCAATGAG. Translation gives CASSETSTNE. The whole CDR3 is CASSETSTNEQFF.

As to this clone: From the germline J gene comes the end of the CDR3, since the read stops 3 residues before it. The chain links TRBV2 to TRBJ2-7, with 9 nucleotides matching TRBD1. V was clipped by 6 bases and J by 4 bases; unmatched bases: 4. Germline CDR1 SNHLY, CDR2 FYNNEI. The CDR3 is 13 residues long. The sequenced CDR3 bases are TGTGCCAGCAGGGGGACAGGGCGGTACGAG. As protein: CASRGTGRYE. The entire CDR3 protein reads CASRGTGRYEQYF.

As concerns this clone: The read ends 3 residues early relative to the CDR3; the germline J gene fills the gap. The chain joins TRBV2 to TRBJ1-6; D not resolved. The CDR3 sequence is 13 residues long. Germline loops: CDR1 SNHLY, CDR2 FYNNEI. Between the trimmed V and J ends, which lost 8 bases and 10 bases, there was a span of 15 bases. The covered CDR3 bases are TGTGCCAGCTCCTCCCGGGGAAAGTCACCC. This codes for CASSSRGKSP. The whole CDR3 sequence reads CASSSRGKSPLHF.

Frequency places this clone as medium-sized. The read ends 3 residues early relative to the CDR3; the germline J gene fills the gap. The chain joins TRBV6-2 or TRBV6-3 to TRBJ2-7; 11 nucleotides align to TRBD1. Losses at the gene ends were 2 bases for V and 3 bases for J; bases not matched to a gene: 6. CDR1 is MNHEY, CDR2 SVGEGT, per germline. The CDR3 is made up of 16 amino acids. The part of the CDR3 DNA that was read is TGTGCCAGCAGTTACGGGACAGGGGGTAAGAACTACGAG. Its translation: CASSYGTGGKNYE. The full CDR3 protein is CASSYGTGGKNYEQYF.

Remarks on this clone: The read ends 3 residues early relative to the CDR3; the germline J gene fills the gap. The rearrangement joins TRBV29-1 to TRBJ1-1; 7 nucleotides match TRBD1. With 5 bases clipped from V and 1 base from J, the junction kept 1 base outside the gene matches. Germline lookup yields CDR1 SQVTM and CDR2 ANQGSEA. The CDR3 runs 12 residues. CDR3 sequence: CSVHRGNTEAFF. CDR3 DNA, as far as it was read: TGCAGCGTTCACAGGGGGAACACTGAA.

As for this clone: The CDR3 end falls 3 residues outside the read, so it is completed with the germline J gene. The rearrangement uses TRBV7-9 and TRBJ2-3, with D tentatively TRBD2 (6 bases). Germline V gene sequence: CDR1 SEHNR, CDR2 FQNEAQ (reference sequence). The V gene lost 4 bases and the J gene lost 4 bases, with 9 bases spanning the gap. This CDR3 is built from 13 residues. CDR3 region: CASSSGGADTQYF. The sequenced part of the CDR3 DNA is TGTGCCAGCAGCTCCGGAGGGGCAGATACG. Filled out from reference TRBV7-9 and TRBJ2-3, the complete variable domain reads DTGVSQNPRHKITKRGQNVTFRCDPISEHNRLYWYRQTLGQGPEFLTYFQNEAQLEKSRLLSDRFSAERPKGSFSTLEIQRTEQGDSAMYLCASSSGGADTQYFGPGTRLTVL.

Note on this clone: The sequenced fragment ends 3 residues before the CDR3 boundary, so the rest is inferred from the germline J gene. This chain uses TRBV5-1 with TRBJ2-1; perhaps TRBD1 as D (5 bases). The germline V gene has CDR1 SGHRS and CDR2 YFSETQ. The CDR3 loop spans 12 amino acids. The V end was cut by 5 bases, the J end by 8 bases, with 11 bases between. The CDR3 reads CASRGQGDEQFF. CDR3 DNA (partial): TGCGCCAGCAGAGGGCAGGGTGATGAG. The entire variable domain, with the rest obtained from reference TRBV5-1 and TRBJ2-1, is as follows: KAGVTQTPRYLIKTRGQQVTLSCSPISGHRSVSWYQQTPGQGLQFLFEYFSETQRNKGNFPGRFSGRQFSNSRSEMNVSTLELGDSALYLCASRGQGDEQFFGPGTRLTVL.

Details on this clone: Read sequence stops 3 residues before the CDR3 end, and the germline J gene provides the missing end. The chain recombines TRBV2 with TRBJ2-7; D perhaps matches TRBD2 (6 bases). Germline assignment: CDR1 SNHLY and CDR2 FYNNEI. The CDR3 consists of 14 residues. The V and J ends lost 7 bases and 2 bases respectively, with 15 bases between them. The sequenced part of the CDR3 DNA is TGTGCCAGCAACCTCGCAGGGAGGACCTACGAG. Translation: CASNLAGRTYE. The whole CDR3 region reads CASNLAGRTYEQYF.

As for this clone: The observed sequence ends 3 residues before the CDR3 terminus, with the missing tail filled in from the germline J gene. The chain has TRBV5-1 and TRBJ2-5; 11 positions match TRBD2. V gave up 0 bases and J gave up 3 bases; unmatched junction bases: 1. The germline V gene encodes CDR1 SGHRS and CDR2 YFSETQ. This CDR3 is built from 15 residues. The part of the CDR3 DNA that was read is TGCGCCAGCAGCTTGGCGGGACTAGCGGAAGAGACC. Translated: CASSLAGLAEET. The CDR3 in its entirety is CASSLAGLAEETQYF.

About this clone: The read gets to within 3 residues of the CDR3 end, and the germline J gene fills in the rest. The rearrangement uses TRBV19 and TRBJ2-6; tentative D call: TRBD1 (6 bases). The CDR3 is 17 amino acids. From germline, CDR1 is LNHDA and CDR2 SQIVND (reference sequence). Trimming took off 4 bases at V and 0 bases at J, with 13 bases between the two ends. CDR3 loop: CASSRTVQSSGANVLTF. The sequenced CDR3 bases are TGTGCCAGTAGTAGGACAGTCCAGAGCTCTGGGGCCAACGTC.

CDR3 sequence: CASSIGKGATGTQYF. Partial CDR3 DNA: TGTGCCAGTAGTATAGGGAAGGGGGCCACAGGGACC. This chain uses TRBV19 with TRBJ2-5; 7 bases are shared with TRBD1. The CDR3 goes on 3 residues after the read ends, and that part is filled in from the germline J gene. Trimming removed 1 base from V and 7 bases from J; junction bases left unmatched: 9. Looked up from germline, CDR1 is LNHDA and CDR2 is SQIVND (reference sequence). CDR3 length: 15 amino acids.

This clone is medium-sized (0.01 to 0.1%) by frequency. Its ends do not fully match the called genes, so a read error is possible. The read is 3 residues too short to cover the CDR3 end, so that end is filled in from the germline J gene. The chain employs TRBV4-2 and TRBJ2-3; D is possibly TRBD2 (5 bases). The CDR3 has 16 amino acids. The germline CDR1 and CDR2 sequences are LGHNA and YNFKEQ. CDR3: CASSQGISEPTDTQYF. CDR3 DNA, as far as it was read: TGCGCCAGCAGCCAAGGGATTAGCGAGCCCACAGATACG.